This passage covers 10 T cell receptor beta chains from one sample sequenced in a study of T cells in Graves' hyperthyroidism and ophthalmopathy. The source material, RNA transcripts, was used to amplify TCR beta CDR3 regions. HTBI primers were employed in a first-round RT-PCR of the TCR CDR3. TCRdb fed the multiplex PCR reads into MiXCR, producing one record per CDR3 protein. The sample contains some 650,000 distinct CDR3 sequences, roughly a sixth of which appear only once. Sequencing was performed on blood. These receptors originate from a woman aged 40 to 55 with Graves' ophthalmopathy.

Concerning this clonotype itself: A much larger clone differs by one base, so this may be a read error. This chain uses TRBV29-1 with TRBJ2-7, with a tentative D call TRBD2 (6 bases). V dropped 6 bases and J dropped 7 bases, with 22 bases sitting between them. Per the germline V gene, CDR1 is SQVTM and CDR2 is ANQGSEA. The CDR3 covers 14 residues. The CDR3 DNA reads as TGCAGCGTGGGGGTGGGACTGCCAATGAATGAGCAGTACTTC. This translates into CSVGVGLPMNEQYF.

This clonotype was seen at least ten times. The CDR3: CASSSQGGISNSPLHF. CDR3 nucleotides: TGTGCCAGCAGTTCACAGGGAGGGATAAGTAATTCACCCCTCCACTTT. The V and J genes are TRBV12-3 or TRBV12-4 and TRBJ1-6, with D perhaps matching TRBD1 (6 bases). The CDR3 contains 16 residues. Trimming pared 4 bases from V and 6 bases from J, leaving 16 bases between.

This clonotype has a count of ten or more. This CDR3 is CASSRDSREKLFF. As DNA, the CDR3 is TGTGCCAGCAGCCGGGACAGCAGGGAAAAACTGTTTTTT. J is TRBJ1-4 and V is TRBV11-2; 7 bases are shared with TRBD1. Germline lookup yields CDR1 SGHAT and CDR2 FQNNGV. V trimming: 5 bases; J trimming: 8 bases; junction bases outside the gene matches: 5. This CDR3 has 13 amino acids.

The chain carries TRBV7-2 and TRBJ2-1, with 7 positions matching TRBD2. Germline V gives CDR1 SGHTA, CDR2 FQGNSA. V dropped 5 bases and J dropped 9; count of bases not matched to a gene: 10. The CDR3 has 14 residues. The CDR3 region is CASSHGGRSFEQFF. In nucleotides, the CDR3 is TGTGCCAGCAGCCACGGGGGGAGGTCCTTTGAGCAGTTCTTC.

At least ten counts were recorded for this clonotype. The chain recombines TRBV20-1 with TRBJ2-3; the match to TRBD2 covers 9 bases. V lost 4 bases and J lost 0; bases outside the gene matches: 2. Germline V gene lookup returns CDR1 DFQATT and CDR2 SNEGSKA (reference sequence). The CDR3 has 14 amino acids. CDR3 nucleotides: TGCAGTGCTAAGCGGGGGGCGAGCACAGATACGCAGTATTTT. This sequence encodes CSAKRGASTDTQYF.

In the case of this clonotype: One end of the junction fails to match germline, which may point to a read error. This chain joins TRBV18 and TRBJ1-1, with 8 bases fitting TRBD1. Germline loops: CDR1 KGHSH, CDR2 LQKENI. The CDR3 extends over 18 amino acids. As DNA, the CDR3 is TGTGCCAGCCCACCACTGGCCTCGACAGGGGCAGGGAACACTGAAGCTTTCTTT. Residues: CASPPLASTGAGNTEAFF.

This clonotype was observed many times. The chain has TRBV7-6 and TRBJ2-1, with TRBD2 matching over 8 bases. V was pared by 1 base and J by 7 bases, with 9 bases of the junction left unmatched. This CDR3 spans 16 amino acids. The germline V gene has CDR1 SGHVS and CDR2 FNYEAQ. The DNA of the CDR3 is TGTGCCAGCAGCTTAGTAGCGGGACTAGGAAAGAATGAGCAGTTCTTC. It translates to CASSLVAGLGKNEQFF.

This clonotype was counted many times. The V call is TRBV2, the J call TRBJ2-1; D not resolved. The germline gives CDR1 SNHLY, CDR2 FYNNEI. With 6 bases removed from V and 9 bases from J, the gap between germline ends came to 21 bases. CDR3 length: 15 amino acids. CDR3 amino acids: CASSGTMAGGSEQFF. CDR3 nucleotide sequence: TGTGCCAGCAGCGGTACCATGGCAGGTGGAAGTGAGCAGTTCTTC.

This clonotype was seen a few times. This sequence joins TRBV5-1 and TRBJ2-3; 9 bases fit TRBD1. The CDR3 spans 15 residues. V lost 2 bases to trimming and J lost 3 bases; unmatched junction nucleotides: 4. Germline CDR1 and CDR2: SGHRS and YFSETQ. The CDR3 is CASSFDRGGTDTQYF. In nucleotides, the CDR3 is TGCGCCAGCAGCTTTGACAGGGGGGGGACAGATACGCAGTATTTT. The complete variable domain, with remaining parts taken from reference TRBV5-1 and TRBJ2-3, reads KAGVTQTPRYLIKTRGQQVTLSCSPISGHRSVSWYQQTPGQGLQFLFEYFSETQRNKGNFPGRFSGRQFSNSRSEMNVSTLELGDSALYLCASSFDRGGTDTQYFGPGTRLTVL.

This clonotype has at least ten counts. V gene TRBV5-1 combines with J gene TRBJ2-7; 12 bases are a match to TRBD2. The CDR3 length is 15 residues. Trimming cost V 4 bases and J 3 bases; bases outside gene matches: 5. CDR1 is SGHRS and CDR2 is YFSETQ in the germline V gene. This CDR3 reads CASSQTSGSIYEQYF. As DNA, the CDR3 is TGCGCCAGCAGCCAGACTAGCGGGAGTATCTACGAGCAGTACTTC. Full variable domain (rest looked up from reference TRBV5-1 and TRBJ2-7): KAGVTQTPRYLIKTRGQQVTLSCSPISGHRSVSWYQQTPGQGLQFLFEYFSETQRNKGNFPGRFSGRQFSNSRSEMNVSTLELGDSALYLCASSQTSGSIYEQYFGPGTRLTVT.